These T cell receptor beta chains were read from a single sample in a study of blood T cell repertoires in COVID-19. Method: immunoSEQ multiplex PCR; TCRdb's copy keeps in-frame clones and lacks some. This sample has a few hundred thousand clones, with 85% to 90% found just once. Sequences were obtained from peripheral blood. These receptor sequences come from a woman aged 50 to 65 with active or convalescent COVID-19. Each CDR3 is given with its conserved first and last residue. The D gene is left open where the match is weak. Where a row states a size, it is once, few, many or the class of an expanded clone; other rows omit it.

d_gene,j_gene,len,abundance,v_gene,CDR3aa,CDR3nt
TRBD1,TRBJ2-1,13,-,TRBV10-3,CAISGQGMNEQFF,TGTGCCATCAGTGGACAGGGTATGAATGAGCAGTTCTTC
TRBD1,TRBJ2-7,13,-,TRBV30,CARRTGSGGEQYF,TGTGCGCGGAGGACAGGCTCGGGTGGAGAGCAGTACTTC
TRBD1,TRBJ2-7,16,-,TRBV7-9,CASSPATGTGTYEQYF,TGTGCCAGCAGCCCCGCCACCGGGACAGGGACCTACGAGCAGTACTTC
-,TRBJ2-5,13,-,TRBV18,CASSPGHPGTQYF,TGTGCCAGCTCACCAGGACACCCTGGGACCCAGTACTTC
TRBD1,TRBJ1-2,14,-,TRBV4-2,CASSRGQGNYGYTF,TGTGCCAGCAGCCGAGGACAGGGGAACTATGGCTACACCTTC
TRBD1,TRBJ1-2,14,-,TRBV5-6,CASTTRQGAYGYTF,TGTGCCAGCACCACGCGGCAGGGGGCTTATGGCTACACCTTC
-,TRBJ2-7,13,-,TRBV5-5,CASSLDRTYEQYF,TGTGCCAGCAGCTTAGACAGAACCTACGAGCAGTACTTC
-,TRBJ2-7,14,-,TRBV27,CASSLRQTTYEQYF,TGTGCCAGCAGTTTAAGGCAGACAACCTACGAGCAGTACTTC
TRBD1,TRBJ1-2,11,-,TRBV6-6,CASRTGKGYTF,TGTGCCAGCAGGACAGGGAAAGGCTACACCTTC
-,TRBJ1-6,14,-,TRBV4-3,CASSQVRTDSPLHF,TGCGCCAGCAGCCAAGTTAGAACTGATTCACCCCTCCACTTT
TRBD1,TRBJ1-1,14,-,TRBV2,CASSVTGQGTEAFF,TGTGCCAGCAGTGTGACAGGACAGGGCACTGAAGCTTTCTTT
-,TRBJ1-1,15,once,TRBV28,CASTLGFLGHTEAFF,TGTGCCAGCACCTTGGGCTTCTTGGGCCACACTGAAGCTTTCTTT
TRBD1,TRBJ2-6,17,-,TRBV19,CASSTALQGQGANVLTF,TGTGCCAGTAGTACAGCCCTACAGGGGCAAGGGGCCAACGTCCTGACTTTC
-,TRBJ1-1,11,once,TRBV6-5,CASSRNTEAFF,TGTGCCAGCAGCCGGAACACTGAAGCTTTCTTT
-,TRBJ2-7,14,-,TRBV4-2,CASSQAGGDYEQYF,TGTGCCAGCAGCCAAGCTGGGGGCGACTACGAGCAGTACTTC
TRBD2,TRBJ2-7,15,-,TRBV13,CASSSRLAGADEQYF,TGTGCCAGCAGCTCAAGACTAGCGGGAGCGGATGAGCAGTACTTC
-,TRBJ2-2,14,-,TRBV2,CATRKDIYTGELFF,TGTGCCACCAGAAAGGACATTTACACCGGGGAGCTGTTTTTT
TRBD2,TRBJ2-2,19,-,TRBV9,CASSPRGWASGGGTGELFF,TGTGCCAGCAGCCCCCGTGGTTGGGCGAGCGGGGGGGGCACCGGGGAGCTGTTTTTT
TRBD1,TRBJ2-2,15,-,TRBV6-5,CASSWDRTNTGELFF,TGTGCCAGCAGTTGGGACAGGACGAACACCGGGGAGCTGTTTTTT
TRBD2,TRBJ2-2,14,-,TRBV2,CASSSGKETGELFF,TGTGCCAGCAGCAGCGGGAAGGAGACCGGGGAGCTGTTTTTT
-,TRBJ2-3,15,-,TRBV29-1,CSVAPMGAPMDTQYF,TGCAGCGTAGCCCCGATGGGGGCGCCAATGGATACGCAGTATTTT
TRBD1,TRBJ2-7,17,-,TRBV7-8,CASSFIFRRTGSYVQYF,TGTGCCAGCAGCTTCATTTTTCGTCGGACAGGGTCGTACGTGCAGTACTTC
TRBD2,TRBJ2-2,18,-,TRBV6-2/TRBV6-3,CASSYRGLAGLNTGELFF,TGTGCCAGCAGTTACAGGGGACTAGCGGGATTAAACACCGGGGAGCTGTTTTTT
TRBD1,TRBJ2-7,16,-,TRBV7-9,CASTLPQGPPPYEQYF,TGTGCCAGCACCCTCCCACAGGGGCCCCCTCCCTACGAGCAGTACTTC